This TCR beta chain was observed in a study of T cell responses to AZD1222 COVID-19 vaccine. General study findings and limits: Spike-specific TCR breadth and depth were elevated following two AZD1222 doses.

Of note for this clone: Its antigen is still unknown.

Assay used: immunoSEQ multiplex PCR; TCRdb lists only in-frame clones, some missing. This table holds some 200,000 clones, approximately 90% found once. In germline, CDR1 is ENHRY, CDR2 SYGVKD. This CDR3 spans 15 amino acids. The V gene lost 3 bases and the J gene lost 7 bases, with 16 bases spanning the gap. This sample comprised peripheral blood, obtained 28 days after the second AZD1222 dose. The V call is TRBV10-3, the J call TRBJ2-1; perhaps TRBD2 as D (5 bases). The sequence was collected from an adult who received the AZD1222 COVID-19 vaccine. CDR3 DNA: TGTGCCATCAGTGATTTTACGAGGCGGGCTAATGAGCAGTTCTTC. Residues: CAISDFTRRANEQFF.